The 29 T cell receptor beta chains below all came from one sample that was sequenced in a study of blood T cell repertoires in COVID-19. Data came from immunoSEQ multiplex PCR; TCRdb stores just in-frame clones and leaves some out. Among tens of thousands of clones, 70% to 90% were seen once, and the ten largest hold 4.3%. Sequencing was done on a sample of peripheral blood. The receptors were gathered from a man aged 55 to 70 with acute or convalescent COVID-19.

This chain's CDR3 is CASLIQGALNGYTF. In nucleotides, the CDR3 is TGTGCCAGTTTAATACAGGGGGCGCTTAACGGCTACACCTTC. The chain has TRBV6-5 and TRBJ1-2, with 9 bases that match TRBD1. Germline trimming cut 9 bases from V and 8 bases from J; bases unmatched to any gene: 13. Per the germline V gene, CDR1 is MNHEY and CDR2 is SVGAGI. There are 14 residues in the CDR3.

V is TRBV6-5 and J is TRBJ1-2, with D unclear. Trimming shortened V by 7 bases and J by 8 bases, and 17 bases separated the two germline ends. The CDR3 length is 13 residues. Germline V CDR1 and CDR2: MNHEY, SVGAGI. CDR3 amino acids: CASNLQGGFGYTF. In DNA, the CDR3 is TGTGCCAGCAACCTACAAGGAGGTTTCGGCTACACCTTC.

CDR3 loop: CASSLGTGDNEEYGYTF. CDR3 in DNA: TGCGCCAGCAGTCTCGGCACTGGGGACAACGAGGAATATGGCTACACCTTC. V usage is TRBV23-1 and J usage is TRBJ1-2, with D possibly TRBD1 on 6 matching bases. TRBV23-1 is noted as an ORF with a role that remains uncertain. V lost 4 bases and J lost 5, with 23 bases in between. The CDR3 covers 17 residues.

The chain recombines TRBV5-4 with TRBJ1-2, with 7 bases aligning to TRBD1. The V gene end was trimmed by 4 bases and the J gene end by 0 bases; junction bases not matched to a gene: 6. The CDR3 contains 15 residues. Germline V gene lookup returns CDR1 SGHNT and CDR2 YYREEE (reference sequence). The chain's CDR3 is CASSRDRKTNYGYTF. The CDR3 DNA is TGTGCCAGCAGCCGGGACAGAAAGACTAACTATGGCTACACCTTC.

This chain joins TRBV19 and TRBJ2-1; 12 nucleotides agree with TRBD2. CDR3 length: 16 residues. Germline assignment: CDR1 LNHDA and CDR2 SQIVND (reference sequence). Trimming took 6 bases from V and 4 from J; bases not matched to a gene: 7. CDR3 loop: CASSRLAGDTYNEQFF. The CDR3 DNA reads as TGTGCCAGTAGCCGACTAGCGGGGGATACTTACAATGAGCAGTTCTTC.

This clone was recorded once. The chain carries TRBV6-5 and TRBJ1-2; D not certain. Per the germline V gene, CDR1 is MNHEY and CDR2 is SVGAGI. The CDR3 totals 15 residues. V was shortened by 2 bases and J by 0 bases, with 10 bases between the two germline ends. The CDR3 here is CASSYGGVTNYGYTF. In nucleotides, the CDR3 is TGTGCCAGCAGTTACGGCGGTGTAACTAACTATGGCTACACCTTC.

The V call is TRBV30, the J call TRBJ1-1; TRBD1 agrees at 8 bases. J was trimmed by 4 bases and V by 8 bases; bases with no gene match: 6. The CDR3 length is 12 residues. CDR1 GTSNPN and CDR2 SVGIG come from the germline V gene (reference sequence). The CDR3 loop reads CARGQGGTEAFF. In DNA form, the CDR3 reads TGTGCCCGTGGACAGGGCGGCACTGAAGCTTTCTTT.

This sequence joins TRBV6-5 and TRBJ1-1; D is possibly TRBD1 (6 bases). The length of the CDR3 is 10 residues. Germline-derived CDR1 and CDR2 are MNHEY and SVGAGI. The ends were cut back, 8 bases at V and 10 bases at J, with 11 bases in the middle. The CDR3 spells CASFRTVAFF. The CDR3 coding sequence is TGTGCCAGCTTCAGGACAGTAGCTTTCTTT.

The chain joins TRBV30 to TRBJ1-3, with D hard to call. Trimming pared 2 bases from V and 0 bases from J, leaving 11 bases between. CDR3 length: 15 amino acids. Germline CDR1 and CDR2: GTSNPN and SVGIG (reference sequence). The CDR3 protein is CAWSSPLSSGNTIYF. The CDR3 DNA reads TGTGCCTGGAGTTCCCCGTTGAGCTCTGGAAACACCATATATTTT.

The chain uses TRBV6-6 and TRBJ2-2, with a weak D call TRBD1 (6 bases). Trimming removed 2 bases from V and 4 bases from J, with 11 bases in between. CDR3 size: 15 residues. CDR1 and CDR2 (germline): MNHNY, SVGAGI (reference sequence). CDR3 loop: CASSYAGETTGELFF. CDR3 sequence (DNA): TGTGCCAGCAGTTACGCAGGGGAGACCACCGGGGAGCTGTTTTTT.

This chain links TRBV5-6 with TRBJ1-2, with D perhaps matching TRBD1 (6 bases). CDR3 size: 15 residues. Germline assignment: CDR1 SGHDT and CDR2 YYEEEE. Trimming took off 4 bases at V and 6 bases at J, with 19 bases between the two ends. The CDR3 sequence is CASSPGKGGIDGYTF. As DNA, the CDR3 is TGTGCCAGCAGCCCCGGAAAAGGGGGAATCGATGGCTACACCTTC.

The chain employs TRBV4-3 and TRBJ1-1, with 10 bases identical to TRBD1. Germline V gene data show CDR1 as LGHNA and CDR2 as YSLEER. CDR3 length: 14 amino acids. Germline trimming cut 3 bases from V and 6 bases from J; bases unmatched to any gene: 4. In DNA, the CDR3 is TGCGCCAGCAGCCACGGACAGGGGGTTCCTGAAGCTTTCTTT. This sequence encodes CASSHGQGVPEAFF.

The genes are TRBV19 and TRBJ2-2, with 8 bases fitting TRBD2. Per the germline V gene, CDR1 is LNHDA and CDR2 is SQIVND (reference sequence). J gave up 5 bases and V 6 bases, and 17 bases lay outside the gene matches. This CDR3 has 18 amino acids. The CDR3 loop reads CASRPPPRWVAGTGELFF. In DNA form, the CDR3 reads TGTGCCAGTAGGCCCCCTCCCCGGTGGGTAGCGGGGACCGGGGAGCTGTTTTTT.

This CDR3 is CASSERGLAGGLDTQYF. The CDR3 nucleotides are TGTGCCAGCAGTGAACGGGGCCTAGCGGGGGGACTAGATACGCAGTATTTT. The chain recombines TRBV2 with TRBJ2-3; 11 bases align to TRBD2. The CDR3 spans 17 residues. Germline V CDR1 and CDR2: SNHLY, FYNNEI. V lost 2 bases, J lost 5 bases, and 9 bases stayed unmatched.

The gene calls are TRBV19 and TRBJ2-2, with TRBD1 identical over 8 bases. Germline lookup yields CDR1 LNHDA and CDR2 SQIVND (reference sequence). This CDR3 spans 13 amino acids. The ends lost 5 bases at V and 6 bases at J; junction bases unmatched: 2. CDR3 protein: CASSEQGAGELFF. CDR3 sequence (DNA): TGTGCCAGTAGTGAACAGGGGGCCGGGGAGCTGTTTTTT.

The V and J genes are TRBV12-3 or TRBV12-4 and TRBJ2-1; D unclear. This CDR3 has 12 amino acids. V gave up 2 bases and J gave up 7 bases, with 6 bases separating them. This chain's CDR3 is CASSLLENEQFF. CDR3 bases: TGTGCCAGCAGTTTACTAGAGAATGAGCAGTTCTTC.

The rearrangement links TRBV7-2 to TRBJ2-3; D may be TRBD1 (5 bases). Germline V gives CDR1 SGHTA, CDR2 FQGNSA. Trimming cost V 3 bases and J 4 bases, with 11 bases left between them. CDR3 length: 14 amino acids. The CDR3 loop reads CASSFQGLADTQYF. The CDR3 DNA follows: TGTGCCAGCAGCTTTCAGGGTTTGGCAGATACGCAGTATTTT.

The V call is TRBV19, the J call TRBJ1-6; 10 nucleotides align to TRBD1. CDR1 and CDR2 from the germline V gene are LNHDA and SQIVND (reference sequence). The CDR3 length is 14 residues. The junction had 7 bases not matched to a gene; V was cut back by 8 bases and J by 9 bases. The CDR3 coding sequence is TGTGCCAGTGGACCGACAGGGGGCAGTTCACCCCTCCACTTT. It encodes CASGPTGGSSPLHF.

The chain employs TRBV9 and TRBJ1-4; 11 bases align to TRBD1. V dropped 3 bases and J dropped 5; count of bases not matched to a gene: 9. Per the germline V gene, CDR1 is SGDLS and CDR2 is YYNGEE. CDR3 length: 17 amino acids. CDR3 sequence (DNA): TGTGCCAGCAGCGACCACCCGGGACAGGGGGTAAATGAAAAACTGTTTTTT. Protein product: CASSDHPGQGVNEKLFF.

The chain couples TRBV7-2 to TRBJ1-3; D gene ambiguous. V was clipped by 5 bases and J by 1 base, with 12 bases between them. Germline values: CDR1 SGHTA, CDR2 FQGNSA. The CDR3 contains 15 residues. The CDR3 sequence: CASSPAAASGNTIYF. In DNA form, the CDR3 reads TGTGCCAGCAGCCCGGCTGCGGCGTCTGGAAACACCATATATTTT.

V is TRBV4-3 and J is TRBJ1-5; perhaps TRBD1 as D (6 bases). The germline V and J ends were trimmed by 3 bases and 5 bases, with 11 bases remaining between them. Germline V gene data show CDR1 as LGHNA and CDR2 as YSLEER. This CDR3 contains 14 residues. CDR3 sequence: CASSQTGDDQPQHF. DNA of the CDR3: TGCGCCAGCAGCCAGACAGGTGATGATCAGCCCCAGCATTTT.

The rearrangement links TRBV3-1 (or the pseudogene TRBV3-2) to TRBJ2-1, with 9 bases identical to TRBD2. Germline CDR1 reads LGHDT; CDR2 reads YNNKEL (reference sequence). The V and J ends lost 3 bases and 4 bases, in that order; junction bases with no gene match: 10. The CDR3 sequence is 17 residues long. This CDR3 reads CASSQGRAGGGYNEQFF. CDR3 bases: TGTGCCAGCAGCCAGGGGCGAGCGGGGGGTGGTTACAATGAGCAGTTCTTC.

This chain links TRBV5-1 with TRBJ2-1, with 10 bases aligning to TRBD2. The length of the CDR3 is 17 residues. Germline V gene sequence: CDR1 SGHRS, CDR2 YFSETQ. Trimming removed 3 bases from V and 5 bases from J; junction bases left unmatched: 11. The CDR3 coding sequence is TGCGCCAGCAGCTCCTGGGGTAGCGGGGGGTCTCACAATGAGCAGTTCTTC. It is translated as CASSSWGSGGSHNEQFF.

The chain carries TRBV19 and TRBJ1-4; D gene unclear. V lost 1 base to trimming and J lost 4 bases, with 16 bases between them. Germline V CDR1 and CDR2: LNHDA, SQIVND (reference sequence). The CDR3 covers 17 residues. In nucleotides, the CDR3 is TGTGCCAGTAGTATAGCGGGGAATCTGGTCCGTAATGAAAAACTGTTTTTT. It translates to CASSIAGNLVRNEKLFF.

V usage is TRBV6-2 or TRBV6-3 and J usage is TRBJ2-3, with 8 bases aligning to TRBD1. The junction had 4 bases not matched to a gene; V was cut back by 2 bases and J by 3 bases. This CDR3 comprises 15 residues. The V gene's germline CDR1 is MNHEY and CDR2 SVGEGT. CDR3 protein: CASSYRTGKTDTQYF. CDR3 DNA: TGTGCCAGCAGTTACCGGACAGGGAAGACAGATACGCAGTATTTT.

This clone occurred once. The rearrangement uses TRBV10-2 and TRBJ1-1, with D possibly matching TRBD1 (6 bases). Trimming took off 8 bases at V and 4 bases at J, with 14 bases between the two ends. CDR1 is WSHSY, CDR2 SAAADI, per germline. CDR3 length equals 13 residues. In DNA, the CDR3 is TGCGCCAGCGCGGGGGGGGGCGTCACTGAAGCTTTCTTT. Its protein is CASAGGGVTEAFF.

The count of this clone is one. The rearrangement uses TRBV30 and TRBJ1-5; no firm D call. V was shortened by 3 bases and J by 3 bases, with 18 bases between the two germline ends. Looked up from germline, CDR1 is GTSNPN and CDR2 is SVGIG (reference sequence). The CDR3 runs to 16 residues. The DNA for the CDR3 is TGTGCCTGGAGCCCAAGGACTCGGTGGGACAATCAGCCCCAGCATTTT. Protein sequence: CAWSPRTRWDNQPQHF.

This chain links TRBV18 with TRBJ2-3; tentative D call: TRBD1 (6 bases). The V gene's germline CDR1 is KGHSH and CDR2 LQKENI. This CDR3 is 14 amino acids long. The V gene lost 5 bases and the J gene lost 2 bases, with 11 bases spanning the gap. DNA for the CDR3: TGTGCCAGCTCATTAGGACAGAACACAGATACGCAGTATTTT. Encoded protein: CASSLGQNTDTQYF.

The V and J genes are TRBV5-4 and TRBJ2-3; 7 bases line up with TRBD2. The V and J ends lost 4 bases and 4 bases, in that order; junction bases with no gene match: 12. The CDR3 sequence is 16 residues long. From germline, CDR1 is SGHNT and CDR2 YYREEE (reference sequence). CDR3 in amino acids: CASSPNLRTRSDTQYF. CDR3 DNA sequence: TGTGCCAGCAGCCCTAACCTCCGGACTAGATCAGATACGCAGTATTTT.